This T cell receptor (beta chain) was retrieved from a study of CD8+ T cells in alopecia areata. Study-wide findings and caveats: Patients displayed less clarity in TCR sharing than mice, a finding possibly related to HLA.

It was cDNA, reverse transcribed from extracted RNA, that served as the sequencing template. Profiled with immunoSEQ multiplex PCR; TCRdb holds only in-frame clones, not every one. Seen here are about 130,000 clones, approximately 53% observed once, and the top ten hold less than 5.5%. This CDR3 region has 14 residues. CDR1 and CDR2 from the germline V gene are MGHRA and YSYEKL. The germline V and J ends were trimmed by 0 bases and 6 bases, with 12 bases remaining between them. Remarks on this clone: Its antigen remains unidentified.

This clonotype was obtained from a human donor with alopecia areata. The source was CD4+ T cells sorted from blood, collected at week 0. The chain carries TRBV4-1 and TRBJ2-7; the D gene is possibly TRBD1 (6 bases). CDR3 sequence: CASSQENRDSEQYF. In DNA form, the CDR3 reads TGCGCCAGCAGCCAAGAAAACAGGGATAGCGAGCAGTACTTC.